The 3 T cell receptor beta chains given below trace back to one sample, sequenced in a study of shared T cell receptors in the human thymus (dated by TCRdb to the early 2020s). Libraries were made using the immunoSEQ multiplex PCR assay. The source is immuneACCESS, and TCRdb retained only in-frame sequences with V and J called. Part of the clones is not carried over; for the studies checked, unresolved V genes explain less than half of this, and the remainder is unexplained. The sample table contains hundreds of thousands of clones; only one count was recorded for approximately 87% of them. Roughly 0.0087% of the sample goes to the ten largest clones. The sample also formed part of further work on human thymus T cells.

The specimen was thymocytes. All receptors come from a boy in the first two years of life with a congenital heart defect. Donor details come from another sample of the same person, matched by shared clones.

This clone appeared a single time. CDR3 in amino acids: CASPTPGHTEAFF. In nucleotides, the CDR3 is TGTGCCAGCCCCACGCCAGGGCACACTGAAGCTTTCTTT. V is TRBV6-1 and J is TRBJ1-1, with D tentatively TRBD1 (5 bases). This CDR3 is 13 amino acids long. CDR1 and CDR2 (germline): MNHNS, SASEGT. V lost 8 bases and J lost 3, with 13 bases in between.

The V call is TRBV29-1, the J call TRBJ1-2, with TRBD1 matching over 11 bases. The CDR3 runs 13 residues. Germline V gene data show CDR1 as SQVTM and CDR2 as ANQGSEA. J gave up 4 bases and V 7 bases, and 5 bases lay outside the gene matches. Written as DNA, the CDR3 is TGCAGCGCGGGACAGGGGGATGGCTATGGCTACACCTTC. Translating it yields CSAGQGDGYGYTF.

V usage is TRBV20-1 and J usage is TRBJ1-1; D unclear. V was cut by 1 base and J by 5 bases, with 5 bases left in between. Germline loops: CDR1 DFQATT, CDR2 SNEGSKA (reference sequence). The CDR3 loop spans 11 amino acids. CDR3: CSARARTEAFF. CDR3 nucleotide sequence: TGCAGTGCTAGAGCTCGGACTGAAGCTTTCTTT.